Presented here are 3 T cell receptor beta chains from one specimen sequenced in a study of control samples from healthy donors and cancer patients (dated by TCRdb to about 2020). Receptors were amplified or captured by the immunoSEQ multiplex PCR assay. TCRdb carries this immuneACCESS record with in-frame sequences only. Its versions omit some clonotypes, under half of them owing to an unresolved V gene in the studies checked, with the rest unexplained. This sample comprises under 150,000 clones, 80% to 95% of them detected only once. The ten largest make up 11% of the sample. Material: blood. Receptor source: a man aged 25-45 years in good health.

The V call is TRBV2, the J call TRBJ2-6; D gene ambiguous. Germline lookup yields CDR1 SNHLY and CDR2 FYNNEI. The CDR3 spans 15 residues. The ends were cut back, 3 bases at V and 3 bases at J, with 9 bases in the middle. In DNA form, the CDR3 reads TGTGCCAGCAGTGAGGTTAGCTTTGGGGCCAACGTCCTGACTTTC. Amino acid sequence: CASSEVSFGANVLTF.

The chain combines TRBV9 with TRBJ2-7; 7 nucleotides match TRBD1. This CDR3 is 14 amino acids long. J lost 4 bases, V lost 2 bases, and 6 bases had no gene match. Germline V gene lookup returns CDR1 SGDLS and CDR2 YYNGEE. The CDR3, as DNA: TGTGCCAGCAGCGTCTCGACAGGGCAATACGAGCAGTACTTC. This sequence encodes CASSVSTGQYEQYF. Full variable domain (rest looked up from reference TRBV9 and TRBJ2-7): DSGVTQTPKHLITATGQRVTLRCSPRSGDLSVYWYQQSLDQGLQFLIQYYNGEERAKGNILERFSAQQFPDLHSELNLSSLELGDSALYFCASSVSTGQYEQYFGPGTRLTVT.

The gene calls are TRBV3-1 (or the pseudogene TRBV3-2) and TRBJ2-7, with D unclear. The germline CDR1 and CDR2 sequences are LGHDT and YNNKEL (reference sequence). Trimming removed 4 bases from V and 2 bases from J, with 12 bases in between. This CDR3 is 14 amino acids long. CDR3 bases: TGTGCCAGCAGCCTTAGACGGGCCGCCTACGAGCAGTACTTC. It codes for CASSLRRAAYEQYF.